This T cell receptor (beta chain) is from a study of cytomegalovirus exposure and HLA in healthy donors. Regarding the study as a whole: Later on, a genetic analysis was performed. It linked a missense variant in DCLRE1C with V- and J-gene trimming of TCR beta.

Details on this clone: Antigen specificity is unknown.

The CDR3 has 15 residues. Germline V gene data show CDR1 as SGHTS and CDR2 as YDEGEE. V was clipped by 5 bases and J by 6 bases; unmatched bases: 8. Use of 60 Vbeta and 13 Jbeta primers characterized the PCR. Clones were read by immunoSEQ multiplex PCR, and TCRdb kept only the in-frame ones, dropping some. Of around 230,000 clones listed, about four fifths are singletons. The receptor was derived from a man aged 40-50 years in good health and CMV-seropositive. Material: PBMCs. The rearrangement links TRBV5-8 to TRBJ1-5; TRBD1 matches at 10 bases. The CDR3 is CASSPGTGDGQPQHF. DNA for the CDR3: TGTGCCAGCAGTCCCGGGACAGGGGACGGTCAGCCCCAGCATTTT.